Following are 17 T cell receptor beta chains from one sample sequenced in a study of blood T cell repertoires in COVID-19. Measured with immunoSEQ multiplex PCR; TCRdb has only the in-frame clones, and not every one. The data show about 32,000 clones, roughly 85% seen once. Specimen: peripheral blood. The receptors originated from a woman older than 75 with active or convalescent COVID-19.

The V and J genes are TRBV5-4 and TRBJ2-1, with TRBD1 as a possible D gene (5 bases). Trimming removed 1 base from V and 2 bases from J, with 19 bases in between. Germline CDR1 reads SGHNT; CDR2 reads YYREEE (reference sequence). The CDR3 sequence is 18 residues long. CDR3 sequence reads: CASSLLWTSVSPYNEQFF. The CDR3 DNA reads as TGTGCCAGCAGCTTGCTCTGGACATCCGTTAGCCCCTACAATGAGCAGTTCTTC.

This clone appeared a single time. The V and J genes are TRBV7-8 and TRBJ2-3; TRBD2 matches at 9 bases. The trim removed 3 bases at V and 0 bases at J, leaving 7 bases unmatched. Germline V gene sequence: CDR1 SGHVS, CDR2 FQNEAQ. The CDR3 is 17 amino acids. CDR3: CASSFDAGGFSTDTQYF. CDR3 nucleotide sequence: TGTGCCAGCAGCTTCGATGCGGGGGGGTTTAGCACAGATACGCAGTATTTT.

This clone was recorded a few times. The rearrangement joins TRBV11-2 to TRBJ2-7; 10 bases map to TRBD1. The CDR3 sequence is 14 residues long. V was pared by 5 bases and J by 9 bases, with 10 bases of the junction left unmatched. Germline CDR1 SGHAT, CDR2 FQNNGV. The CDR3: CASSDLGQGLVQYF. For the CDR3, the DNA is TGTGCCAGCAGCGACCTGGGACAGGGGTTGGTGCAGTACTTC.

The CDR3 sequence is CASRSDSTGELFF. CDR3 DNA sequence: TGTGCCAGTAGATCCGACAGCACCGGGGAGCTGTTTTTT. V is TRBV19 and J is TRBJ2-2, with a weak D call TRBD1 (5 bases). Germline V gene sequence: CDR1 LNHDA, CDR2 SQIVND (reference sequence). With 6 bases removed from V and 4 bases from J, the gap between germline ends came to 9 bases. This CDR3 contains 13 residues.

This chain connects TRBV11-2 to TRBJ2-1; TRBD2 matches 9 bases. The CDR3 extends over 15 amino acids. Germline V gives CDR1 SGHAT, CDR2 FQNNGV. The trim removed 3 bases at V and 3 bases at J, leaving 3 bases unmatched. CDR3 sequence: CASSFSGGHYNEQFF. The CDR3 region has the DNA TGTGCCAGCAGCTTCAGCGGGGGGCACTACAATGAGCAGTTCTTC.

The chain combines TRBV10-3 with TRBJ1-5; maybe TRBD1 (5 bases). Germline CDR1 reads ENHRY; CDR2 reads SYGVKD. Trimming removed 0 bases at V and 7 bases at J, with 10 bases between. CDR3 length equals 14 residues. CDR3: CAISESQGGQPQHF. As DNA, the CDR3 is TGTGCCATCAGTGAGTCGCAGGGAGGACAGCCCCAGCATTTT.

This rearrangement joins TRBV7-8 to TRBJ2-3; 10 bases align to TRBD2. With V trimmed by 0 bases and J by 2 bases, 11 bases remained unmatched. Germline lookup yields CDR1 SGHVS and CDR2 FQNEAQ. The CDR3 runs 19 residues. The CDR3 DNA reads as TGTGCCAGCAGCTTAGCGATGCTAGCGGGAGAAAGGGTCACAGATACGCAGTATTTT. Translation: CASSLAMLAGERVTDTQYF.

The chain employs TRBV7-9 and TRBJ2-7, with TRBD1 as a possible D gene (6 bases). Germline V gene sequence: CDR1 SEHNR, CDR2 FQNEAQ (reference sequence). This CDR3 is 13 amino acids long. V shed 3 bases and J shed 7 bases, with 13 bases lying between them. In DNA, the CDR3 is TGTGCCAGCAGCTTCTCTAGGGGGATAGAGCAGTACTTC. It yields the protein CASSFSRGIEQYF. Complete variable domain (other parts from reference TRBV7-9 and TRBJ2-7): DTGVSQNPRHKITKRGQNVTFRCDPISEHNRLYWYRQTLGQGPEFLTYFQNEAQLEKSRLLSDRFSAERPKGSFSTLEIQRTEQGDSAMYLCASSFSRGIEQYFGPGTRLTVT.

V gene TRBV7-2 combines with J gene TRBJ1-2; 8 bases agree with TRBD1. The CDR3 has 14 residues. Germline CDR1 and CDR2: SGHTA and FQGNSA. The J segment lost 3 bases and the V segment lost 5 bases, leaving 5 bases of the junction unmatched. CDR3 nucleotides: TGTGCCAGCAGCGAAGGACAGGGCTACTATGGCTACACCTTC. It codes for CASSEGQGYYGYTF.

The chain couples TRBV27 to TRBJ1-6, with D unresolved. V dropped 2 bases and J dropped 5 bases, with 7 bases sitting between them. This CDR3 contains 14 residues. Germline lookup yields CDR1 MNHEY and CDR2 SMNVEV (reference sequence). For the CDR3, the DNA is TGTGCCAGCAGTTTAAACGGAGATAATTCACCCCTCCACTTT. Protein sequence: CASSLNGDNSPLHF.

V usage is TRBV5-1 and J usage is TRBJ1-3, with 9 bases matching TRBD1. This CDR3 is 16 amino acids long. The ends lost 4 bases at V and 4 bases at J; junction bases unmatched: 9. Germline values: CDR1 SGHRS, CDR2 YFSETQ. The chain's CDR3 is CASSQSLTGGGNTIYF. In DNA form, the CDR3 reads TGCGCCAGCAGCCAAAGCTTAACAGGGGGCGGAAACACCATATATTTT. The full variable domain, with the rest looked up from reference TRBV5-1 and TRBJ1-3, is KAGVTQTPRYLIKTRGQQVTLSCSPISGHRSVSWYQQTPGQGLQFLFEYFSETQRNKGNFPGRFSGRQFSNSRSEMNVSTLELGDSALYLCASSQSLTGGGNTIYFGEGSWLTVV.

This chain uses TRBV5-8 with TRBJ1-5, with D possibly TRBD1 on 6 matching bases. This CDR3 is 15 amino acids long. CDR1 SGHTS and CDR2 YDEGEE come from the germline V gene. With 5 bases removed from V and 7 bases from J, the gap between germline ends came to 19 bases. CDR3 in DNA: TGTGCCAGCAGTGCCGGGACATGGATACGGCAGCCCCAGCATTTT. Its translation is CASSAGTWIRQPQHF.

The chain has TRBV14 and TRBJ2-5, with a possible D match to TRBD2 (5 bases). This CDR3 comprises 15 residues. CDR1 SGHDN and CDR2 FVKESK come from the germline V gene. The ends were cut back, 4 bases at V and 5 bases at J, with 17 bases in the middle. CDR3 bases: TGTGCCAGCAGCCCGTATGTTAAGCCGGGGGAGACCCAGTACTTC. Its protein is CASSPYVKPGETQYF.

The genes are TRBV29-1 and TRBJ1-1; D is undetermined. V dropped 2 bases and J dropped 10 bases, with 8 bases sitting between them. Germline V CDR1 and CDR2: SQVTM, ANQGSEA. The CDR3 sequence is 10 residues long. The CDR3 DNA is TGCAGCGTTGAACTATTTACAGCTTTCTTT. It is translated as CSVELFTAFF.

Only a few counts were recorded for this clone. The chain recombines TRBV27 with TRBJ1-5; D might be TRBD1 (6 bases). There are 13 residues in the CDR3. Deletions cut 4 bases from V and 6 bases from J, with 10 bases between. Germline lookup yields CDR1 MNHEY and CDR2 SMNVEV (reference sequence). CDR3 residues: CASSSGVSQPQHF. The CDR3 DNA sequence: TGTGCCAGCAGTTCAGGGGTGAGTCAGCCCCAGCATTTT.

This chain uses TRBV3-1 (or the pseudogene TRBV3-2) with TRBJ1-3; perhaps TRBD1 as D (5 bases). With 5 bases removed from V and 0 bases from J, the gap between germline ends came to 14 bases. This CDR3 has 16 amino acids. Looked up from germline, CDR1 is LGHDT and CDR2 is YNNKEL (reference sequence). The DNA of the CDR3 is TGTGCCAGCAGCAAGGGCGGGGGGGACTCTGGAAACACCATATATTTT. It encodes CASSKGGGDSGNTIYF.

This chain uses TRBV5-4 with TRBJ2-5, with 10 bases fitting TRBD2. Germline lookup yields CDR1 SGHNT and CDR2 YYREEE (reference sequence). The V segment lost 0 bases and the J segment 5 bases; nucleotides outside the gene matches: 7. This CDR3 has 16 amino acids. This chain's CDR3 is CASSLALAGGMETQYF. CDR3 DNA sequence: TGTGCCAGCAGCTTGGCCTTAGCGGGGGGTATGGAGACCCAGTACTTC. The full variable domain, rest sourced from reference TRBV5-4 and TRBJ2-5, is ETGVTQSPTHLIKTRGQQVTLRCSSQSGHNTVSWYQQALGQGPQFIFQYYREEENGRGNFPPRFSGLQFPNYSSELNVNALELDDSALYLCASSLALAGGMETQYFGPGTRLLVL.